Reported below is one T cell receptor (beta chain). This entry belongs to a study of blood T cell repertoires in COVID-19. From germline, CDR1 is KGHSH and CDR2 LQKENI. Trimming left V 8 bases short and J 1 base short, with 12 bases between. The CDR3 has 13 residues. Methods used by the authors: Estimated nucleated cell counts came from reference gene primer amplification. Generated by immunoSEQ multiplex PCR, the TCRdb table keeps only in-frame clones and is missing some. The V and J calls and clone size were taken over from that table, and D and trimming were inferred from the DNA. The repertoire holds some 160,000 clones, with roughly 80% as singletons.

The chain couples TRBV18 to TRBJ2-7, with D tentatively TRBD2 (6 bases). The sequence was obtained from a human donor in a cohort sampled during active COVID-19. Sequenced material: peripheral blood. The CDR3 protein is CASKPGLSYEQYF. CDR3 sequence (DNA): TGTGCCAGCAAACCGGGACTTTCCTACGAGCAGTACTTC. Full variable domain (remainder filled in from reference TRBV18 and TRBJ2-7): NAGVMQNPRHLVRRRGQEARLRCSPMKGHSHVYWYRQLPEEGLKFMVYLQKENIIDESGMPKERFSAEFPKEGPSILRIQQVVRGDSAAYFCASKPGLSYEQYFGPGTRLTVT.